The clone carrying this T cell receptor (beta chain) was detected only a few times. Antigen: not known. This entry comes from a study of regulatory T cells in long-lasting Graves disease. From germline, CDR1 is GTSNPN and CDR2 SVGIG (reference sequence). Trimming removed 4 bases at V and 3 bases at J, with 7 bases between. This CDR3 has 13 amino acids. Notes on the study in general: More public clonotypes were shared by persistent patients (2,741) than by new patients (roughly 970). Under persistent disease, TRBV28, TRBJ1-2 and TRBJ2-5 were used preferentially.

The TCR beta library used iRepertoire HTBI primers with Arm-PCR amplification of CDR3. From the multiplex PCR reads, TCRdb called clonotypes with MiXCR, one entry per CDR3 protein. This sample has more than 650,000 distinct CDR3 sequences; approximately 29% occur once, and the top ten carry about 40%. The time point is: persistent/refractory GD, antithyroid drugs over 5 years with positive TRAb. The TCR library was made from RNA that had been extracted from PBMCs in TRIzol. The source was peripheral blood mononuclear cells (PBMCs), collected when the disease was refractory, from a patient treated with antithyroid drugs. This chain links TRBV30 with TRBJ1-6; no firm D call. The source of this sequence is a female donor with Graves disease. The DNA of the CDR3 is TGTGCCTGGAAGAGAGGCTATAATTCACCCCTCCACTTT. Translated, it gives CAWKRGYNSPLHF.